This T cell receptor beta chain was sequenced for a study of T-cell reconstitution after alpha-beta-depleted transplantation in children. Per the germline V gene, CDR1 is SGHDN and CDR2 is FVKESK. This CDR3 has 15 amino acids. The V gene end was trimmed by 0 bases and the J gene end by 4 bases; junction bases not matched to a gene: 3. This sample's TCRbeta library carried unique molecular identifier barcodes. TCRdb ran MiXCR on the PCR reads and lists one entry per CDR3 protein. The sample holds about 200,000 distinct CDR3 sequences, roughly 6% seen once. This clonotype showed up many times. Antigen unknown. General study points: Day-60 TCRbeta diversity that was high in some patients was derived from surviving recipient T cells and thymic progenitors. A year had passed since transplant, and T-cell counts and diversity by then came mostly from newly produced T cells.

The sequence came from a girl less than two years old with combined immunodeficiency, due to receive a stem cell transplant. Material: PBMCs, obtained before TCRalphabeta/CD19-depleted stem cell transplant. The chain joins TRBV14 to TRBJ2-1, with 7 bases identical to TRBD2. The DNA for the CDR3 is TGTGCCAGCAGCCAAGAGAACGGGGGGTACAATGAGCAGTTCTTC. It translates to CASSQENGGYNEQFF.